Below, 20 T cell receptor beta chains from the same sample are listed, as sequenced in a study of OX40 agonist ivuxolimab in advanced cancers. Profiled with immunoSEQ multiplex PCR; TCRdb holds only in-frame clones, not every one. Of over 40,000 clones listed, around four fifths were seen once; the top ten hold roughly 2.5%. The source material was CD4+ or CD8+ T cells sorted from blood, sampled in a trial of the OX40 agonist ivuxolimab. The receptor source for this set is an adult with an advanced solid tumor such as melanoma, head and neck, liver or kidney cancer.

The V gene is TRBV30, the J gene TRBJ1-5; D unclear. Trimming cost V 0 bases and J 3 bases, with 12 bases left between them. Germline V gene data show CDR1 as GTSNPN and CDR2 as SVGIG (reference sequence). This CDR3 is built from 15 residues. The CDR3 is CAWSVPDRVNQPQHF. DNA of the CDR3: TGTGCCTGGAGTGTACCGGACCGCGTCAATCAGCCCCAGCATTTT. The full variable domain, its missing parts supplied by reference TRBV30 and TRBJ1-5, is SQTIHQWPATLVQPVGSPLSLECTVEGTSNPNLYWYRQAAGRGLQLLFYSVGIGQISSEVPQNLSASRPQDRQFILSSKKLLLSDSGFYLCAWSVPDRVNQPQHFGDGTRLSIL.

Here the CDR3 reads CASILPIGGSYTF. DNA for the CDR3: TGTGCCAGCATCCTTCCTATCGGGGGTAGCTACACCTTC. This chain links TRBV7-2 with TRBJ1-2; perhaps TRBD1 as D (5 bases). The CDR3 spans 13 residues. CDR1 and CDR2 (germline): SGHTA, FQGNSA. The V end lost 7 bases, the J end lost 9 bases, and 18 bases lay between the germline ends.

J is TRBJ2-1 and V is TRBV6-1; possibly TRBD2 for D (7 bases). CDR1 is MNHNS, CDR2 SASEGT, per germline. The V end lost 7 bases, the J end lost 12 bases, and 22 bases lay between the germline ends. The CDR3 sequence is 14 residues long. CDR3 residues: CASTLREGGLGQFF. CDR3 DNA: TGTGCCAGCACCCTGAGGGAGGGGGGTCTAGGGCAGTTCTTC.

The chain carries TRBV6-1 and TRBJ2-6; D might be TRBD2 (6 bases). Trimming left V 4 bases short and J 2 bases short, with 15 bases between. CDR3 length equals 17 residues. CDR1 and CDR2 from the germline V gene are MNHNS and SASEGT. The CDR3 reads CASSADIRGTGANVLTF. CDR3 nucleotides: TGTGCCAGCAGTGCGGATATTCGGGGGACTGGGGCCAACGTCCTGACTTTC.

This chain connects TRBV11-2 to TRBJ2-2; no reliable D call. The ends were cut back, 3 bases at V and 9 bases at J, with 8 bases in the middle. The CDR3 extends over 12 amino acids. CDR1 SGHAT and CDR2 FQNNGV come from the germline V gene. CDR3 DNA sequence: TGTGCCAGCAGCTTTTCCAGGAGGGAGCTGTTTTTT. Its protein is CASSFSRRELFF.

J is TRBJ1-2 and V is TRBV28; TRBD1 is a possible D gene (5 bases). The V gene lost 2 bases and the J gene lost 4 bases, with 14 bases spanning the gap. Germline loops: CDR1 MDHEN, CDR2 SYDVKM. This CDR3 is 15 amino acids long. The CDR3 region is CASSLSVRVGYGYTF. CDR3 DNA: TGTGCCAGCAGTTTAAGCGTCAGGGTCGGCTATGGCTACACCTTC.

V gene TRBV7-6 combines with J gene TRBJ2-5; a possible D gene is TRBD1 (6 bases). The V end lost 5 bases, the J end lost 4 bases, and 14 bases lay between the germline ends. CDR1 is SGHVS and CDR2 is FNYEAQ in the germline V gene. The length of the CDR3 is 14 residues. CDR3 sequence (DNA): TGTGCCAGCAGCGCTCTCGGACAGAGAGAGACCCAGTACTTC. Translating gives CASSALGQRETQYF. The full variable domain, completed using reference TRBV7-6 and TRBJ2-5, is GAGVSQSPRYKVTKRGQDVALRCDPISGHVSLYWYRQALGQGPEFLTYFNYEAQQDKSGLPNDRFSAERPEGSISTLTIQRTEQRDSAMYRCASSALGQRETQYFGPGTRLLVL.

The V call is TRBV18, the J call TRBJ2-5; D unclear. Between the trimmed V and J ends, which lost 3 bases and 10 bases, there was a span of 9 bases. The CDR3 covers 11 residues. Germline CDR1 is KGHSH and CDR2 is LQKENI. The DNA for the CDR3 is TGTGCCAGCTCACCCCAAGCGATCCAGTACTTC. Translation: CASSPQAIQYF.

This clone was seen more than once but under ten times. The chain links TRBV7-2 to TRBJ1-2, with D tentatively TRBD1 (6 bases). Germline CDR1 and CDR2: SGHTA and FQGNSA. Trimming stripped 5 bases from V and 7 bases from J, with 11 bases between. This CDR3 contains 12 residues. CDR3 residues: CASSHGDIGYTF. CDR3 DNA: TGTGCCAGCAGCCATGGGGACATTGGCTACACCTTC.

This rearrangement joins TRBV18 to TRBJ2-1; 13 nucleotides line up with TRBD2. From germline, CDR1 is KGHSH and CDR2 LQKENI. Trimming took 3 bases from V and 10 from J; bases not matched to a gene: 0. The CDR3 extends over 13 amino acids. CDR3 DNA: TGTGCCAGCTCACCGACTAGCGGGAGGGAGCAGTTCTTC. Protein sequence: CASSPTSGREQFF.

This clone has only a few counts. The CDR3 sequence: CASNPGTGFYNEQFF. CDR3 DNA sequence: TGTGCCAGCAACCCAGGGACTGGGTTCTACAATGAGCAGTTCTTC. The rearrangement links TRBV4-2 to TRBJ2-1; perhaps TRBD2 as D (6 bases). The germline V gene has CDR1 LGHNA and CDR2 YNFKEQ. With 7 bases removed from V and 3 bases from J, the gap between germline ends came to 16 bases. This CDR3 comprises 15 residues.

V usage is TRBV2 and J usage is TRBJ1-2, with no clear D. V lost 3 bases and J lost 1, with 9 bases in between. Germline V gives CDR1 SNHLY, CDR2 FYNNEI. The CDR3 runs 14 residues. CDR3 amino acids: CASSDLEGNYGYTF. CDR3 nucleotides: TGTGCCAGCAGTGATCTGGAGGGTAACTATGGCTACACCTTC.

The chain is built from TRBV6-6 and TRBJ1-1, with a possible D match to TRBD1 (5 bases). The germline gives CDR1 MNHNY, CDR2 SVGAGI (reference sequence). The CDR3 contains 14 residues. V shed 5 bases and J shed 6 bases, with 16 bases lying between them. The CDR3 spells CASSLTPGGSEAFF. DNA for the CDR3: TGTGCCAGCAGTCTCACCCCGGGGGGATCTGAAGCTTTCTTT.

The J gene is TRBJ2-3, the V gene TRBV19, with no clear D. CDR1 and CDR2 from the germline V gene are LNHDA and SQIVND (reference sequence). The CDR3 has 16 residues. Trimming cost V 6 bases and J 1 base, with 17 bases left between them. The CDR3 sequence: CASRPFGVKRTDTQYF. In DNA, the CDR3 is TGTGCCAGTAGGCCGTTTGGTGTGAAGCGCACAGATACGCAGTATTTT.

For the CDR3, the DNA is TGTGCCAGCAGCTTGGGACTAGCGGTGGAGACCCAGTACTTC. Translating it yields CASSLGLAVETQYF. The V gene is TRBV7-2, the J gene TRBJ2-5; 11 bases align to TRBD2. The CDR3 runs to 14 residues. The germline V gene encodes CDR1 SGHTA and CDR2 FQGNSA. The V segment lost 3 bases and the J segment 5 bases; nucleotides outside the gene matches: 2.

The gene calls are TRBV15 and TRBJ1-1, with D tentatively TRBD1 (5 bases). The CDR3 is 16 amino acids. V lost 5 bases to trimming and J lost 4 bases, with 20 bases between them. Germline CDR1 reads LNHNV; CDR2 reads YYDKDF (reference sequence). The CDR3 here is CATSGLDHAGGTEAFF. CDR3 in DNA: TGTGCCACCAGCGGTTTGGACCATGCCGGGGGCACTGAAGCTTTCTTT.

The rearrangement joins TRBV11-3 to TRBJ1-1, with D possibly being TRBD1 (6 bases). The V gene lost 2 bases and the J gene lost 4 bases, with 14 bases spanning the gap. Germline CDR1 SGHNT, CDR2 YENEEA. The CDR3 is 15 residues long. As DNA, the CDR3 is TGTGCCAGCAGCTTATCCAGGGGAGTGAGCACTGAAGCTTTCTTT. It specifies CASSLSRGVSTEAFF.

The chain employs TRBV14 and TRBJ2-3; D is possibly TRBD2 (6 bases). V was shortened by 6 bases and J by 6 bases, with 10 bases between the two germline ends. CDR1 and CDR2 (germline): SGHDN, FVKESK. The CDR3 is 12 residues long. CDR3 sequence (DNA): TGTGCCAGCAGACGTAGCGGTGATACGCAGTATTTT. The encoded protein is CASRRSGDTQYF.

This chain links TRBV6-1 with TRBJ1-4, with D perhaps TRBD1 (5 bases). Trimming stripped 10 bases from V and 4 bases from J, with 16 bases between. Germline V lookup: CDR1 MNHNS, CDR2 SASEGT. The CDR3 is made up of 14 amino acids. CDR3 coding DNA: TGTGCCAACCCGTGTGAGGGGCGTAATGAAAAACTGTTTTTT. Protein product: CANPCEGRNEKLFF.

The J gene is TRBJ1-1, the V gene TRBV2; D call uncertain. V lost 4 bases, J lost 2 bases, and 11 bases lay in between. The CDR3 is 14 amino acids. CDR1 and CDR2 (germline): SNHLY, FYNNEI. The CDR3 DNA reads as TGTGCCAGCAGTGGTAGGGTACAAAACACTGAAGCTTTCTTT. Protein sequence: CASSGRVQNTEAFF.